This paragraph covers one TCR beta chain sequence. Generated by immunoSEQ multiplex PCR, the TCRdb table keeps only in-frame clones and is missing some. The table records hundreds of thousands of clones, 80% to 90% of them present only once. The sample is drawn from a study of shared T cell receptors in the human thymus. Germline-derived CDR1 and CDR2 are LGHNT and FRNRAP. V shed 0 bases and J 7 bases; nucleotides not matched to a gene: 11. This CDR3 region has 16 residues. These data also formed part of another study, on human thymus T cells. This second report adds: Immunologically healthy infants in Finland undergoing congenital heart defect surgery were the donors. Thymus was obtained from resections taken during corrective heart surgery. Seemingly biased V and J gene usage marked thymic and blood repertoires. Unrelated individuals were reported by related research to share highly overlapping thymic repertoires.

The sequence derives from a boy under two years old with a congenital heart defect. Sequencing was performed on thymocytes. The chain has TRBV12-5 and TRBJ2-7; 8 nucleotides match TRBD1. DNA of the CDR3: TGTGCTAGTGGTTTGGTATTCGGCAGGGGGCGTAGGGAGCAGTACTTC. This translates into CASGLVFGRGRREQYF.